The 5 T cell receptor beta chains reported below all come from one sample, sequenced in a study of T cell repertoires in ileal Crohn's disease. Before sorting, lamina propria lymphocytes were separated from surgical specimens by density gradient. Assay used: immunoSEQ multiplex PCR; TCRdb lists only in-frame clones, some missing. The sample comprises about 2,700 clones, roughly 91% of which are singletons, and 2% to 2.5% rests with the top ten. The sample comprised CD4+ T cells sorted from the ileum. The source is an adult with Crohn's disease.

The chain links TRBV6-6 to TRBJ2-3; a possible D gene is TRBD2 (6 bases). Germline CDR1 and CDR2: MNHNY and SVGAGI (reference sequence). CDR3 size: 13 residues. The V gene lost 11 bases and the J gene lost 0 bases, with 12 bases spanning the gap. The CDR3 loop is CAVGRGSTDTQYF. The CDR3 nucleotides read TGTGCCGTAGGGCGGGGTAGCACAGATACGCAGTATTTT.

The DNA of the CDR3 is TGTGCCAGCAGCTCCTCTAGCGGGAGGGGAGAGACCCAGTACTTC. Translation gives CASSSSSGRGETQYF. The gene calls are TRBV7-8 and TRBJ2-5, with 12 bases lining up with TRBD2. CDR1 SGHVS and CDR2 FQNEAQ come from the germline V gene. The CDR3 contains 15 residues. V gave up 4 bases and J gave up 4 bases; unmatched junction bases: 4.

The genes are TRBV10-3 and TRBJ2-3; D gene ambiguous. Germline V gene lookup returns CDR1 ENHRY and CDR2 SYGVKD. With 5 bases removed from V and 9 bases from J, the gap between germline ends came to 9 bases. The CDR3 consists of 11 residues. In nucleotides, the CDR3 is TGTGCCATCAGTTCCTCGAGAACGCAGTATTTT. Translated, it gives CAISSSRTQYF.

The rearrangement links TRBV28 to TRBJ1-5, with D tentatively TRBD1 (5 bases). V lost 8 bases and J lost 6, with 17 bases in between. This CDR3 comprises 14 residues. The germline CDR1 and CDR2 sequences are MDHEN and SYDVKM. The CDR3 sequence: CASSVREFTQPQHF. In DNA form, the CDR3 reads TGTGCCAGCTCGGTCAGGGAATTCACTCAGCCCCAGCATTTT.

The rearrangement joins TRBV6-5 to TRBJ2-7, with TRBD2 identical over 13 bases. This CDR3 is 15 amino acids long. The germline V gene encodes CDR1 MNHEY and CDR2 SVGAGI. Germline trimming cut 4 bases from V and 3 bases from J; bases unmatched to any gene: 3. The CDR3: CASSFGTSGNYEQYF. The DNA of the CDR3 is TGTGCCAGCAGTTTTGGGACTAGCGGGAACTACGAGCAGTACTTC.